These 7 T cell receptor beta chains share one sample of origin, sequenced in a study of blood T cells in healthy people across ages. For the second PCR, which ran for 7 to 11 cycles, a sample-barcoded 5' primer and a J-beta primer mix were used. One entry per CDR3 protein, called by TCRdb with MiXCR from the 5' RACE reads. The sample includes roughly 1.5 million distinct CDR3 sequences, roughly two fifths of them seen just once. Sequences were obtained from blood. These receptors were obtained from a woman younger than 35 in good health.

This chain joins TRBV7-2 and TRBJ2-5; D gene unclear. Gene TRBJ2-7 matches the end of the DNA better, so the J call may be wrong. This CDR3 spans 16 amino acids. Germline V gene lookup returns CDR1 SGHTA and CDR2 FQGNSA. CDR3 protein: CASSLGPQIVSGEQYF. The CDR3 DNA follows: TGTGCCAGCAGCTTAGGGCCACAGATCGTTTCTGGCGAGCAGTACTTC.

The V gene is TRBV5-1, the J gene TRBJ2-1; 7 nucleotides agree with TRBD1. J was trimmed by 0 bases and V by 4 bases; bases with no gene match: 7. Germline CDR1 reads SGHRS; CDR2 reads YFSETQ. The CDR3 totals 16 residues. CDR3 residues: CASSRTGLSSYNEQFF. As DNA, the CDR3 is TGCGCCAGCAGCCGGACAGGATTGAGCTCCTACAATGAGCAGTTCTTC. The whole variable domain, filled in from reference TRBV5-1 and TRBJ2-1, reads KAGVTQTPRYLIKTRGQQVTLSCSPISGHRSVSWYQQTPGQGLQFLFEYFSETQRNKGNFPGRFSGRQFSNSRSEMNVSTLELGDSALYLCASSRTGLSSYNEQFFGPGTRLTVL.

J is TRBJ2-3 and V is TRBV2; TRBD1 is a possible D gene (6 bases). Germline CDR1 and CDR2: SNHLY and FYNNEI. V shed 11 bases and J shed 2 bases, with 14 bases lying between them. The CDR3 spans 13 residues. The CDR3 reads CAGVGQNTDTQYF. CDR3 sequence (DNA): TGTGCCGGGGTAGGACAGAACACAGATACGCAGTATTTT.

This clonotype was observed many times. This chain uses TRBV5-1 with TRBJ2-3; TRBD1 agrees at 7 bases. V dropped 4 bases and J dropped 0; count of bases not matched to a gene: 11. The CDR3 consists of 17 residues. The germline CDR1 and CDR2 sequences are SGHRS and YFSETQ. The CDR3 DNA reads TGCGCCAGCAGCGTCTCCCACAGGGGCCTTAGCACAGATACGCAGTATTTT. It yields the protein CASSVSHRGLSTDTQYF.

This clonotype was seen only once. The chain couples TRBV9 to TRBJ1-4, with TRBD1 as a possible D gene (6 bases). The germline CDR1 and CDR2 sequences are SGDLS and YYNGEE. This CDR3 has 15 amino acids. V lost 4 bases, J lost 4 bases, and 14 bases lay in between. DNA for the CDR3: TGTGCCAGCAGCCCGCGGACAGCTATTAATGAAAAACTGTTTTTT. This codes for CASSPRTAINEKLFF. Full variable domain (remainder filled in from reference TRBV9 and TRBJ1-4): DSGVTQTPKHLITATGQRVTLRCSPRSGDLSVYWYQQSLDQGLQFLIQYYNGEERAKGNILERFSAQQFPDLHSELNLSSLELGDSALYFCASSPRTAINEKLFFGSGTQLSVL.

The V and J genes are TRBV29-1 and TRBJ2-7, with D perhaps matching TRBD2 (6 bases). Trimming left V 7 bases short and J 2 bases short, with 18 bases between. Germline CDR1 SQVTM, CDR2 ANQGSEA. This CDR3 region has 14 residues. The CDR3 coding sequence is TGCAGCGCCACACGGGACTCTGGGGCCTACGAGCAGTACTTC. Protein product: CSATRDSGAYEQYF.

This clonotype was counted only a few times. The rearrangement joins TRBV12-3 or TRBV12-4 to TRBJ2-1, with 12 bases aligning to TRBD2. The CDR3 totals 15 residues. J gave up 5 bases and V 5 bases, and 4 bases lay outside the gene matches. Written as DNA, the CDR3 is TGTGCCAGCAGTCCGACTAGCGGGAGCCACAATGAGCAGTTCTTC. Protein product: CASSPTSGSHNEQFF.